Shown below are 16 T cell receptor beta chains from a single sample sequenced in a study of blood T cell repertoires in COVID-19. Libraries were prepared by immunoSEQ multiplex PCR; TCRdb keeps only in-frame clonotypes and omits some of them. The data hold approximately 430,000 clones, with 70% to 90% observed a single time. Material for sequencing was peripheral blood. These receptors were obtained from a woman in her 30s with active or convalescent COVID-19.

The CDR3 coding sequence is TGTGCCAGCAGCATACTATCAGCCGGGACAATTAAAAATGAGCAGTTCTTC. This encodes CASSILSAGTIKNEQFF. V usage is TRBV11-2 and J usage is TRBJ2-1; D possibly corresponds to TRBD1 (6 bases). Deletions cut 5 bases from V and 7 bases from J, with 24 bases between. The CDR3 contains 17 residues. Per the germline V gene, CDR1 is SGHAT and CDR2 is FQNNGV.

J is TRBJ2-1 and V is TRBV19; TRBD2 matches 8 bases. This CDR3 is 16 amino acids long. Germline V gene data show CDR1 as LNHDA and CDR2 as SQIVND (reference sequence). J gave up 2 bases and V 5 bases, and 8 bases lay outside the gene matches. CDR3 protein: CASSFYSGVTYNEQFF. The CDR3 DNA reads TGTGCCAGTAGTTTTTATAGCGGGGTCACCTACAATGAGCAGTTCTTC.

The chain joins TRBV5-6 to TRBJ2-7; 7 bases match TRBD1. Trimming cost V 4 bases and J 3 bases; bases outside gene matches: 7. The CDR3 contains 14 residues. Germline CDR1 is SGHDT and CDR2 is YYEEEE. The CDR3 spells CASSAYRDSYEQYF. In DNA, the CDR3 is TGTGCCAGCAGCGCCTACCGGGACAGCTACGAGCAGTACTTC.

This chain joins TRBV5-5 and TRBJ2-5; the D gene is possibly TRBD2 (5 bases). The germline V gene encodes CDR1 SGHKS and CDR2 YYEKEE (reference sequence). CDR3 length: 16 residues. V gave up 0 bases and J gave up 2 bases, with 14 bases separating them. The CDR3 protein is CASSLGGWNTQETQYF. CDR3 DNA: TGTGCCAGCAGCTTGGGAGGGTGGAACACGCAAGAGACCCAGTACTTC.

This rearrangement joins TRBV6-1 to TRBJ1-4; TRBD1 matches 7 bases. This CDR3 spans 15 amino acids. V lost 3 bases and J lost 4; bases outside the gene matches: 5. Germline CDR1 MNHNS, CDR2 SASEGT. CDR3 amino acids: CASSDLGTDNEKLFF. The CDR3 DNA reads as TGTGCCAGCAGTGACCTCGGGACAGATAATGAAAAACTGTTTTTT.

With respect to this clone: Germline and junction disagree at one end, which may indicate a read error. This sequence joins TRBV27 and TRBJ2-4; the D gene is possibly TRBD1 (5 bases). The germline V gene has CDR1 MNHEY and CDR2 SMNVEV (reference sequence). The CDR3 runs 11 residues. The chain's CDR3 is CASSSGPSYHF. The CDR3 DNA follows: TGTGCCAGCAGTTCAGGGCCCTCTTATCACTTC.

The rearrangement links TRBV19 to TRBJ1-1; D is unresolved. The CDR3 sequence is 14 residues long. The germline V and J ends were trimmed by 0 bases and 1 base, with 6 bases remaining between them. Germline V lookup: CDR1 LNHDA, CDR2 SQIVND (reference sequence). In DNA form, the CDR3 reads TGTGCCAGTAGTATAGATCACAGGAACACTGAAGCTTTCTTT. This encodes CASSIDHRNTEAFF.

The gene calls are TRBV20-1 and TRBJ2-5, with D tentatively TRBD2 (6 bases). Germline CDR1 and CDR2: DFQATT and SNEGSKA (reference sequence). This CDR3 is built from 10 residues. The germline V and J ends were trimmed by 8 bases and 5 bases, with 9 bases remaining between them. This CDR3 is CSIGRETQYF. CDR3 coding DNA: TGCAGTATAGGGAGGGAGACCCAGTACTTC.

The chain has TRBV2 and TRBJ2-5, with TRBD2 matching 10 bases. Germline V lookup: CDR1 SNHLY, CDR2 FYNNEI. The CDR3 is made up of 14 amino acids. Germline trimming cut 4 bases from V and 4 bases from J; bases unmatched to any gene: 3. The CDR3 loop is CASSAGTSVETQYF. In nucleotides, the CDR3 is TGTGCCAGCAGTGCCGGGACTAGCGTAGAGACCCAGTACTTC.

V and J are TRBV11-2 and TRBJ2-1, with D uncertain. The CDR3 extends over 16 amino acids. V was trimmed by 5 bases and J by 8 bases, leaving 22 bases between them. Germline CDR1 SGHAT, CDR2 FQNNGV. As DNA, the CDR3 is TGTGCCAGCAGCCCCTGGGCCCTGACGGCCAACTATGAGCAGTTCTTC. Translated, it gives CASSPWALTANYEQFF.

CDR3 DNA: TGTGCCAGCAGCTTCCCGAGCAAGACAAGTGGCTACACCTTC. It codes for CASSFPSKTSGYTF. V usage is TRBV13 and J usage is TRBJ1-2; D is ambiguous. Germline lookup yields CDR1 PRHDT and CDR2 FYEKMQ (reference sequence). Trimming pared 3 bases from V and 7 bases from J, leaving 15 bases between. This CDR3 contains 14 residues.

This clone was seen more than once but under ten times. The rearrangement links TRBV5-1 to TRBJ2-3, with 8 positions matching TRBD2. The V gene's germline CDR1 is SGHRS and CDR2 YFSETQ. CDR3 size: 16 residues. V shed 0 bases, J shed 2 bases, and the junction held 5 bases outside the gene matches. This chain's CDR3 is CASSLGASGYTDTQYF. In nucleotides, the CDR3 is TGCGCCAGCAGCTTGGGGGCTAGCGGGTACACAGATACGCAGTATTTT.

The V and J genes are TRBV6-4 and TRBJ2-1; no reliable D call. Per germline, CDR1 MRHNA and CDR2 SNTAGT. The CDR3 runs 14 residues. V was cut by 4 bases and J by 6 bases, with 13 bases left in between. CDR3 sequence reads: CASSGRGIGNEQFF. The CDR3 DNA reads TGTGCCAGCAGTGGGCGAGGAATTGGCAATGAGCAGTTCTTC.

The gene calls are TRBV6-1 and TRBJ2-7; the D gene is possibly TRBD1 (5 bases). The germline V and J ends were trimmed by 2 bases and 3 bases, with 11 bases remaining between them. This CDR3 is built from 14 residues. CDR1 is MNHNS and CDR2 is SASEGT in the germline V gene. This CDR3 is CASSEIGHRYEQYF. CDR3 DNA: TGTGCCAGCAGTGAAATTGGACATCGCTACGAGCAGTACTTC.

The V call is TRBV7-9, the J call TRBJ1-1; D is unresolved. The length of the CDR3 is 13 residues. V was clipped by 5 bases and J by 4 bases, with 11 bases between them. The germline CDR1 and CDR2 sequences are SEHNR and FQNEAQ (reference sequence). The CDR3 region is CASSRLRGTEAFF. CDR3 coding DNA: TGTGCCAGCAGCCGATTGCGTGGCACTGAAGCTTTCTTT.

The chain has TRBV19 and TRBJ1-6; TRBD1 might be the D (5 bases). V lost 11 bases, J lost 7 bases, and 15 bases lay in between. CDR1 is LNHDA, CDR2 SQIVND, per germline (reference sequence). The CDR3 runs to 13 residues. In nucleotides, the CDR3 is TGTGCCTGCAGGGAGGCGGGGAATTCACCCCTCCACTTT. Its translation: CACREAGNSPLHF. Together with reference TRBV19 and TRBJ1-6, the CDR3 gives the full variable domain: DGGITQSPKYLFRKEGQNVTLSCEQNLNHDAMYWYRQDPGQGLRLIYYSQIVNDFQKGDIAEGYSVSREKKESFPLTVTSAQKNPTAFYLCACREAGNSPLHFGNGTRLTVT.